A selection of T cell receptor beta chains follows, all from one sample in a study of cytomegalovirus exposure and HLA in healthy donors. Here immunoSEQ multiplex PCR was the method, and the copy in TCRdb shows in-frame clones only, minus some. The table includes 100,000 or so clones, roughly 70% detected once. The sample comprised PBMCs. The receptor source for this set is a man aged 45-65 years in good health and CMV-seronegative. The conserved cysteine and the conserved F or W are not part of the CDR3 here.

>TRBJ1-5|TRBV2
ASTPRSNQPQH
>TRBJ1-2|TRBV18
ASSTRTASYGYT
>.|TRBV28
ASSLETGRPSYEQY
>TRBJ2-1|TRBV6-1
ASRGTGSRWNEQF
>TRBJ1-4|TRBV7-2
ASSLLSATNEKLF
>TRBJ2-3|TRBV29-1
SVNQGGSQY
>TRBJ2-1|TRBV9
ASSGPSLAEQF
>TRBJ2-7|TRBV6-1
ASRGPGTSTYEQY
>TRBJ2-3|TRBV2
ASSRDRTDTQY
>TRBJ2-7|TRBV9
ASSMGQSYEQY
>TRBJ2-5|TRBV25-1
ASQLITGGQETQY
>TRBJ2-2|TRBV2
ASKRGQWDGELF
>TRBJ1-1|TRBV5-1
ASSLFGDGEAF
>TRBJ2-3|TRBV5-1
ASSLVGLAYTDTQY
>TRBJ1-1|TRBV4-1
ASSQEQSNTEAF
>TRBJ1-5|TRBV18
ASTAGWGQPQH
>TRBJ1-2|TRBV5-6
ASSLEGGNYGYT
>TRBJ2-5|TRBV27
ASSPTSGGAVETQY
>TRBJ2-2|TRBV28
ATLTPLAGDTGELF
>TRBJ1-4|TRBV19
ASSIRSGSGEKLF
>TRBJ1-4|TRBV5-1
ASSEQGRASEKLF
>TRBJ1-5|TRBV28
ASSYTGNVRGNQPQH
>TRBJ1-6|TRBV6-6
AINPGTVNSPLH
>TRBJ1-6|TRBV27
ASSSTGGGSPLH
>TRBJ1-1|TRBV11-2
ASSSRISLTGKYRAF
>TRBJ2-7|TRBV5-6
ASSFGGTSYEQY
>TRBJ2-3|TRBV29-1
SVLVASTDTQY
>TRBJ2-1|TRBV19
ASRLAGGHNEQF
>TRBJ1-2|TRBV30
AWSVREGFGYT
>TRBJ1-4|TRBV27
ASSCRPGTGCEKLF
>TRBJ1-5|TRBV5-6
ASSLGLNSNQPQH
>TRBJ1-3|TRBV21-1
ASSKVPDRVGNTIY
>TRBJ2-7|TRBV6-5
ASSYSLISSYEQY
>TRBJ1-5|TRBV12-2
ASRTGPSNQPQH
>TRBJ2-7|TRBV14
ASSQGGTGGFLSYEQY
>TRBJ1-2|TRBV5-1
ASSSSGYNYGYT
>TRBJ1-2|TRBV28
ASSIPTGGGYT
>TRBJ2-1|TRBV19
ASSIKQNSYNEQF
>TRBJ2-7|TRBV10-1
ASSEDSPYEQY
>TRBJ2-5|TRBV7-2
ASSSRGYRETQY
>TRBJ1-3|TRBV7-2
ASSSATGRGNTIY
>TRBJ2-3|TRBV25-1
ASSEFGSNTQY
>TRBJ2-1|TRBV4-1
ASSQDRREGRNEQF
>TRBJ2-5|TRBV7-7
ASSLDRGSETQY
>TRBJ2-1|TRBV7-9
ASSLGLLQDEQF
>TRBJ1-1|TRBV6-5
ATGTGVYGEAF
>TRBJ2-7|TRBV5-5
ASSFQGAYEQY